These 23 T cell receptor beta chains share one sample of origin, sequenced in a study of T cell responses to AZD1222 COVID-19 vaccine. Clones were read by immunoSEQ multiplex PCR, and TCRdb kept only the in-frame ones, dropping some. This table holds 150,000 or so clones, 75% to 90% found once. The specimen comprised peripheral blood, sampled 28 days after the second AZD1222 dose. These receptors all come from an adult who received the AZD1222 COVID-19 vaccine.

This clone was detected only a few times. The CDR3 spells CASSLARNTEAFF. CDR3 coding DNA: TGTGCCAGCAGCTTAGCCAGGAACACTGAAGCTTTCTTT. The chain joins TRBV13 to TRBJ1-1; D is ambiguous. This CDR3 has 13 amino acids. Trimming shortened V by 1 base and J by 1 base, and 4 bases separated the two germline ends. Germline V gene lookup returns CDR1 PRHDT and CDR2 FYEKMQ (reference sequence).

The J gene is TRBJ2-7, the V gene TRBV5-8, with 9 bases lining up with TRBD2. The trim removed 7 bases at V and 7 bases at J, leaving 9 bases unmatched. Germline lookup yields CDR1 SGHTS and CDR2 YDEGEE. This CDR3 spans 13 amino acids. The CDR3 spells CASRLAGSREQYF. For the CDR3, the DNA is TGTGCCAGCCGGCTAGCGGGATCGAGGGAGCAGTACTTC.

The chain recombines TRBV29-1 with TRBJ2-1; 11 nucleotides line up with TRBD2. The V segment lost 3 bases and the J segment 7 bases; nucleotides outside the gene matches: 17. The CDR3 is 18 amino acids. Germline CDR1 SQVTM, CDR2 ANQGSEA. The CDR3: CSVEGWSGGTSGINEQFF. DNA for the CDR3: TGCAGCGTTGAGGGTTGGAGTGGGGGGACTAGCGGAATAAATGAGCAGTTCTTC.

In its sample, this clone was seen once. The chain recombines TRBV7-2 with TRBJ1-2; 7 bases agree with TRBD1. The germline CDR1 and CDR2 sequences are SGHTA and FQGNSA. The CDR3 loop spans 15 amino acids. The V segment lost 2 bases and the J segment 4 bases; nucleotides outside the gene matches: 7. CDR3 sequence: CASSLSETGFYGYTF. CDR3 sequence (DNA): TGTGCCAGCAGCTTATCAGAGACAGGGTTCTATGGCTACACCTTC.

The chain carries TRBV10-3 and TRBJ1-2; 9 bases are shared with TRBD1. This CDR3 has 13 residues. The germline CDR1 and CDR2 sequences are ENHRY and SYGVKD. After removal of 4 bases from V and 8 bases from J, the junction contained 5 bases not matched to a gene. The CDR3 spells CAISVPQGAGYTF. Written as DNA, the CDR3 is TGTGCCATCAGTGTACCACAGGGGGCAGGCTACACCTTC.

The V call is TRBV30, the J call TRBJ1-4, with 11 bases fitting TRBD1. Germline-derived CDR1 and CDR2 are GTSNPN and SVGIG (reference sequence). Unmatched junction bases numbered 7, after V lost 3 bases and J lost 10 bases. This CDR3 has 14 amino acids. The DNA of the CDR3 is TGTGCCTGGAGCGGCTCGGGACAGGGGGGAAAACTGTTTTTT. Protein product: CAWSGSGQGGKLFF.

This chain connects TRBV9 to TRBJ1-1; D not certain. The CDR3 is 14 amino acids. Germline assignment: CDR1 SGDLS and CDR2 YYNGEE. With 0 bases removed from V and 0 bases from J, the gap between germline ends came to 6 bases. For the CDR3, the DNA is TGTGCCAGCAGCGTAGGTCCAGTGAACACTGAAGCTTTCTTT. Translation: CASSVGPVNTEAFF. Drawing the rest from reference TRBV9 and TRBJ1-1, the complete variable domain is DSGVTQTPKHLITATGQRVTLRCSPRSGDLSVYWYQQSLDQGLQFLIQYYNGEERAKGNILERFSAQQFPDLHSELNLSSLELGDSALYFCASSVGPVNTEAFFGQGTRLTVV.

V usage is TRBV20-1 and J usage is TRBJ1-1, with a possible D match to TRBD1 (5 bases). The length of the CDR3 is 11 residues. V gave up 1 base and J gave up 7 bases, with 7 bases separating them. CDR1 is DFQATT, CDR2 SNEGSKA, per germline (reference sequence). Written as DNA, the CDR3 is TGCAGTGCTAGAGGGGGGGGTGAAGCTTTCTTT. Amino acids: CSARGGGEAFF.

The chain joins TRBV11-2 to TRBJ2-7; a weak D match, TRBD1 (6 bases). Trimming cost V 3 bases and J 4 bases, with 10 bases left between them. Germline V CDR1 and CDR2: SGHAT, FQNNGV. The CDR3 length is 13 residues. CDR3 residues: CASSFGRGYEQYF. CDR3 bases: TGTGCCAGCAGCTTCGGCAGGGGTTACGAGCAGTACTTC.

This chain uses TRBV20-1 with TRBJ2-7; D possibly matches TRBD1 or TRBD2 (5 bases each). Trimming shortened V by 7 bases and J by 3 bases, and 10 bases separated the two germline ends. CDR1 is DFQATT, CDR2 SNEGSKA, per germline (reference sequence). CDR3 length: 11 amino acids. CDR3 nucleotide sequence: TGCAGTGGGGACCTAGTCTACGAGCAGTACTTC. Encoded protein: CSGDLVYEQYF.

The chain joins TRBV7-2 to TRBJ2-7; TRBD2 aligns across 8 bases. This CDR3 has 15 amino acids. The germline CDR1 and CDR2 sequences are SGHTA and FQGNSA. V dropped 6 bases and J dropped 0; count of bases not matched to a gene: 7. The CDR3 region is CASSPAGATSYEQYF. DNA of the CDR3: TGTGCCAGCAGTCCAGCGGGAGCAACCTCCTACGAGCAGTACTTC.

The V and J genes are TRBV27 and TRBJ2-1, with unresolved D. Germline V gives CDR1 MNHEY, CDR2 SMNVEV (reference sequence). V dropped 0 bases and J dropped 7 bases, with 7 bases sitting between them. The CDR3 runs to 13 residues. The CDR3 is CASSLSRWNEQFF. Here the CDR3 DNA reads TGTGCCAGCAGTTTATCGAGGTGGAATGAGCAGTTCTTC.

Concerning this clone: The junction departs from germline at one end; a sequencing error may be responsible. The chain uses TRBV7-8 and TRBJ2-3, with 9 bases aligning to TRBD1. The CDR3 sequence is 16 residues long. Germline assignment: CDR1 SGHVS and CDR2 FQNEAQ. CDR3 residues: CASSAGQGAFTNTQYF. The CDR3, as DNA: TGTGCCAGCAGCGCGGGACAGGGTGCTTTCACAAATACGCAGTATTTT.

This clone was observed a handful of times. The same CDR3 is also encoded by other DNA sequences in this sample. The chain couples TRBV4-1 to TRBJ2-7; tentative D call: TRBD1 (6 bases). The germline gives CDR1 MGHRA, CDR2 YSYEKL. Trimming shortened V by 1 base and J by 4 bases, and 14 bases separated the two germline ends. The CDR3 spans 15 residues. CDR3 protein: CASSQADRTPYEQYF. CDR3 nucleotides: TGCGCCAGCAGCCAAGCCGACAGGACACCTTACGAGCAGTACTTC.

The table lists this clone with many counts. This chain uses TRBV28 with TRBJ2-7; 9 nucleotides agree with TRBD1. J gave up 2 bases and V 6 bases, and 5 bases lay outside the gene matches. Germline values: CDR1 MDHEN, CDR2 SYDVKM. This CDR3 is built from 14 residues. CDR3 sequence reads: CASRSTGGTYEQYF. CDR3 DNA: TGTGCCAGCAGGTCGACAGGGGGAACCTACGAGCAGTACTTC.

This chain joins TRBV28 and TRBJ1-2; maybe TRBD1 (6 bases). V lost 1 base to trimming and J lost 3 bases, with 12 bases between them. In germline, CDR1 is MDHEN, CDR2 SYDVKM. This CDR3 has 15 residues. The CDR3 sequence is CASSLLQGAHYGYTF. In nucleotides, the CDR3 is TGTGCCAGCAGTTTATTACAGGGCGCCCACTATGGCTACACCTTC.

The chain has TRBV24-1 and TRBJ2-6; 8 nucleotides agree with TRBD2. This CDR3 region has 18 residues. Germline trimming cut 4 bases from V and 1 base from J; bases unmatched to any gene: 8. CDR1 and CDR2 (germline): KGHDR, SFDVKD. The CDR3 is CATSDSGGPKSGANVLTF. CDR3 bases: TGTGCCACCAGTGACTCGGGAGGGCCGAAATCTGGGGCCAACGTCCTGACTTTC.

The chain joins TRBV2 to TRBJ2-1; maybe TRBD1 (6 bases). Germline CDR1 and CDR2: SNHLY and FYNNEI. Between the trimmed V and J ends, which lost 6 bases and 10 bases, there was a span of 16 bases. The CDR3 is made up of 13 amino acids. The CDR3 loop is CASSPPQGDEQFF. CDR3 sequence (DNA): TGTGCCAGCAGCCCCCCACAGGGAGACGAGCAGTTCTTC.

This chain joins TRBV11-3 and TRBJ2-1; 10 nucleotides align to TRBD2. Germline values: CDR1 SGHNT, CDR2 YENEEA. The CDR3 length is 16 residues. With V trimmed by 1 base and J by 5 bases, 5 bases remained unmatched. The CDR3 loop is CASSLGPGLADNEQFF. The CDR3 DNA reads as TGTGCCAGCAGCTTAGGCCCTGGACTAGCGGACAATGAGCAGTTCTTC.

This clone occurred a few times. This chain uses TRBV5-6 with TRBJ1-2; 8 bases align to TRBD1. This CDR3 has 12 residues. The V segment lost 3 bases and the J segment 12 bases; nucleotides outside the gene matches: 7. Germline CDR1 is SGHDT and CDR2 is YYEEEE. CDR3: CASSWGTGEDTF. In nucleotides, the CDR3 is TGTGCCAGCAGCTGGGGGACAGGCGAAGACACCTTC.

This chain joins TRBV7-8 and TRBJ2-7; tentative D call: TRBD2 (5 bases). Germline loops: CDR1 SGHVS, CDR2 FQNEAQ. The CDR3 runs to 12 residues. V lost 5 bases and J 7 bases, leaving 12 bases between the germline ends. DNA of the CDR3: TGTGCCAGCAGCCATACTAGGACGGAGCAGTACTTC. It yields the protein CASSHTRTEQYF.

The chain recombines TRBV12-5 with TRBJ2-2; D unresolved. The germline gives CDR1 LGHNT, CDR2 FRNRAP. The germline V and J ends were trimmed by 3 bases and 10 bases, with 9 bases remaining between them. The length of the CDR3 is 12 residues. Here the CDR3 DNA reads TGTGCTAGTGGTTTTAGTAGGCAGGAGCTGTTTTTT. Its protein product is CASGFSRQELFF.

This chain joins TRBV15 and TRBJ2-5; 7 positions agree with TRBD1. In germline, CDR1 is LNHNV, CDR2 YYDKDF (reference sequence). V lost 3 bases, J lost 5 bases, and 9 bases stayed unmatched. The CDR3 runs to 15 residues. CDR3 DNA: TGTGCCACCAGCAGGTCAACAGGGGTGGGGGAGACCCAGTACTTC. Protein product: CATSRSTGVGETQYF.